Below are 28 T cell receptor beta chains sequenced from a single sample in a study of T cell changes during pregnancy in multiple sclerosis. The repertoire was sequenced with immunoSEQ multiplex PCR; TCRdb's copy has only in-frame clones and lacks some. The repertoire consists of 37,000 or so clones, with 80% to 90% occurring once and the leading ten covering around 0.51%. The sequencing here drew on CD4+ T cells from peripheral blood mononuclear cells, taken in the first trimester of pregnancy. The receptor source for this set is a female donor with multiple sclerosis, enrolled in a pregnancy study.

The CDR3 coding sequence is TGTGCCAGCAGCCCGGGACAGTGGAGGAATCAGCCCCAGCATTTT. Translated, it gives CASSPGQWRNQPQHF. This chain uses TRBV5-6 with TRBJ1-5, with 7 bases lining up with TRBD1. This CDR3 comprises 15 residues. CDR1 is SGHDT and CDR2 is YYEEEE in the germline V gene. The J segment lost 4 bases and the V segment lost 4 bases, leaving 8 bases of the junction unmatched.

The chain links TRBV6-1 to TRBJ2-5; D call uncertain. The germline V and J ends were trimmed by 1 base and 5 bases, with 11 bases remaining between them. The CDR3 runs 14 residues. Germline CDR1 reads MNHNS; CDR2 reads SASEGT. As DNA, the CDR3 is TGTGCCAGCAGTGAAGTTGTGGGCCGGGAGACCCAGTACTTC. It specifies CASSEVVGRETQYF.

The J gene is TRBJ2-7, the V gene TRBV11-3, with D hard to call. CDR3 length: 15 amino acids. The V end lost 5 bases, the J end lost 6 bases, and 20 bases lay between the germline ends. The germline CDR1 and CDR2 sequences are SGHNT and YENEEA. The CDR3 here is CASSANGDLFGEQYF. The CDR3 bases are TGTGCCAGCAGCGCCAACGGAGACTTATTCGGCGAGCAGTACTTC.

The chain has TRBV5-4 and TRBJ1-1; D may be TRBD1 (5 bases). The V end lost 7 bases, the J end lost 5 bases, and 21 bases lay between the germline ends. This CDR3 has 15 amino acids. Germline V CDR1 and CDR2: SGHNT, YYREEE (reference sequence). The CDR3: CASSLLTGSVTEAFF. In DNA, the CDR3 is TGTGCCAGCTCTCTGTTAACAGGTTCAGTTACTGAAGCTTTCTTT.

This clone is a singleton in its sample. The J gene is TRBJ2-3, the V gene TRBV2; a possible D gene is TRBD1 (6 bases). In germline, CDR1 is SNHLY, CDR2 FYNNEI. The CDR3 consists of 14 residues. The germline V and J ends were trimmed by 4 bases and 4 bases, with 12 bases remaining between them. The CDR3 DNA follows: TGTGCCAGCAGTGTACAGGGCACTCCAGATACGCAGTATTTT. Protein product: CASSVQGTPDTQYF. Full variable domain (remainder filled in from reference TRBV2 and TRBJ2-3): EPEVTQTPSHQVTQMGQEVILRCVPISNHLYFYWYRQILGQKVEFLVSFYNNEISEKSEIFDDQFSVERPDGSNFTLKIRSTKLEDSAMYFCASSVQGTPDTQYFGPGTRLTVL.

CDR3: CASSIGTGADPQYF. CDR3 coding DNA: TGCGCCAGCAGCATCGGGACAGGGGCCGATCCGCAGTATTTT. V gene TRBV5-1 combines with J gene TRBJ2-3, with 10 positions matching TRBD1. The CDR3 has 14 residues. V shed 4 bases, J shed 10 bases, and the junction held 9 bases outside the gene matches. Germline-derived CDR1 and CDR2 are SGHRS and YFSETQ. The variable domain in full, with the rest retrieved from reference TRBV5-1 and TRBJ2-3, is KAGVTQTPRYLIKTRGQQVTLSCSPISGHRSVSWYQQTPGQGLQFLFEYFSETQRNKGNFPGRFSGRQFSNSRSEMNVSTLELGDSALYLCASSIGTGADPQYFGPGTRLTVL.

The chain combines TRBV7-9 with TRBJ2-7, with 12 nucleotides matching TRBD2. The CDR3 is 14 amino acids. Germline values: CDR1 SEHNR, CDR2 FQNEAQ (reference sequence). The trim removed 9 bases at V and 0 bases at J, leaving 3 bases unmatched. The CDR3 sequence is CASGLAGSSYEQYF. CDR3 in DNA: TGTGCCAGTGGACTAGCGGGGAGCTCCTACGAGCAGTACTTC.

The V gene is TRBV5-1, the J gene TRBJ1-1; D unclear. Trimming left V 0 bases short and J 0 bases short, with 12 bases between. Germline-derived CDR1 and CDR2 are SGHRS and YFSETQ. The CDR3 extends over 16 amino acids. The CDR3 nucleotides read TGCGCCAGCAGCTTGGGGTGGGGAGATTTGAACACTGAAGCTTTCTTT. Amino acids: CASSLGWGDLNTEAFF.

This chain uses TRBV5-1 with TRBJ2-2; tentative D call: TRBD2 (6 bases). The V and J ends lost 0 bases and 2 bases respectively, with 11 bases between them. The CDR3 has 16 amino acids. The germline CDR1 and CDR2 sequences are SGHRS and YFSETQ. CDR3 in DNA: TGCGCCAGCAGCTTGGAAGGCGGGATAAACACCGGGGAGCTGTTTTTT. It translates to CASSLEGGINTGELFF.

The chain recombines TRBV11-1 with TRBJ2-1, with 11 nucleotides matching TRBD2. The trim removed 1 base at V and 0 bases at J, leaving 8 bases unmatched. Germline V gene sequence: CDR1 SGHAT, CDR2 FQDESV (reference sequence). This CDR3 is built from 19 residues. The CDR3 DNA sequence: TGTGCCAGCAGCTTAGGGCCGGGACTAGCGGTGAGCTCCTACAATGAGCAGTTCTTC. Amino acids: CASSLGPGLAVSSYNEQFF.

The chain uses TRBV27 and TRBJ1-2; 8 nucleotides align to TRBD1. The CDR3 runs 14 residues. Losses at the gene ends were 3 bases for V and 4 bases for J; bases not matched to a gene: 4. Germline CDR1 is MNHEY and CDR2 is SMNVEV (reference sequence). CDR3 in DNA: TGTGCCAGCAGTTTCCTCGACAGGGGCTATGGCTACACCTTC. It encodes CASSFLDRGYGYTF.

The chain employs TRBV10-3 and TRBJ1-5; 7 positions match TRBD1. Losses at the gene ends were 10 bases for V and 0 bases for J; bases not matched to a gene: 12. Germline CDR1 is ENHRY and CDR2 is SYGVKD. There are 16 residues in the CDR3. CDR3 sequence: CATALDRLRSNQPQHF. For the CDR3, the DNA is TGTGCCACCGCCTTGGACAGGTTACGTAGCAATCAGCCCCAGCATTTT.

The V and J genes are TRBV7-3 and TRBJ1-5; TRBD1 might be the D (5 bases). The CDR3 has 14 amino acids. Germline V gene data show CDR1 as SGHTA and CDR2 as FQGTGA. The V gene lost 5 bases and the J gene lost 5 bases, with 13 bases spanning the gap. CDR3 nucleotides: TGTGCCAGCAGCCTTGGGGGGAGGGATCAGCCCCAGCATTTT. Translating gives CASSLGGRDQPQHF.

The CDR3 spells CASRLASKTDTQYF. The CDR3 nucleotides read TGTGCCAGCAGATTAGCGAGCAAGACAGATACGCAGTATTTT. The chain has TRBV2 and TRBJ2-3, with a possible D match to TRBD2 (5 bases). There are 14 residues in the CDR3. CDR1 is SNHLY, CDR2 FYNNEI, per germline. Trimming stripped 6 bases from V and 3 bases from J, with 13 bases between.

This clone was observed a single time. The chain carries TRBV25-1 and TRBJ2-7, with D possibly being TRBD1 (5 bases). This CDR3 comprises 12 residues. The germline gives CDR1 MGHDK, CDR2 SYGVNS. V was clipped by 5 bases and J by 3 bases, with 8 bases between them. The CDR3 sequence: CASSQTDYEQYF. Here the CDR3 DNA reads TGTGCCAGCAGTCAGACAGACTACGAGCAGTACTTC.

This clone was picked up one time. The rearrangement joins TRBV9 to TRBJ2-4; a possible D gene is TRBD2 (5 bases). Between the trimmed V and J ends, which lost 3 bases and 6 bases, there was a span of 16 bases. The CDR3 has 15 amino acids. Looked up from germline, CDR1 is SGDLS and CDR2 is YYNGEE. For the CDR3, the DNA is TGTGCCAGCAGCGCCGAGGTAGGGAGAGGAAACATTCAGTACTTC. Translation: CASSAEVGRGNIQYF. Using reference TRBV9 and TRBJ2-4 for the parts outside the CDR3, the full variable domain is DSGVTQTPKHLITATGQRVTLRCSPRSGDLSVYWYQQSLDQGLQFLIQYYNGEERAKGNILERFSAQQFPDLHSELNLSSLELGDSALYFCASSAEVGRGNIQYFGAGTRLSVL.

The rearrangement uses TRBV6-5 and TRBJ1-4; D is ambiguous. This CDR3 has 14 residues. The germline V and J ends were trimmed by 2 bases and 0 bases, with 4 bases remaining between them. Looked up from germline, CDR1 is MNHEY and CDR2 is SVGAGI. CDR3 bases: TGTGCCAGCAGTTACAGCGCAACTAATGAAAAACTGTTTTTT. This gives the protein CASSYSATNEKLFF.

The rearrangement links TRBV6-1 to TRBJ2-1, with D possibly being TRBD2 (5 bases). CDR3 length: 12 residues. CDR1 MNHNS and CDR2 SASEGT come from the germline V gene. Trimming left V 3 bases short and J 8 bases short, with 8 bases between. The CDR3 coding sequence is TGTGCCAGCAGTGAGGGGAGCGATGAGCAGTTCTTC. Translation gives CASSEGSDEQFF.

CDR3 bases: TGTGCCAGCAGCTTGTGGGGGGGTGGGTCGAACACTGAAGCTTTCTTT. Translated, it gives CASSLWGGGSNTEAFF. This chain joins TRBV27 and TRBJ1-1; TRBD1 is a possible D gene (5 bases). Germline CDR1 MNHEY, CDR2 SMNVEV (reference sequence). The CDR3 has 16 amino acids. Trimming shortened V by 6 bases and J by 1 base, and 18 bases separated the two germline ends.

The chain has TRBV6-5 and TRBJ1-2; D gene uncertain. The germline gives CDR1 MNHEY, CDR2 SVGAGI. The CDR3 runs to 13 residues. Deletions cut 2 bases from V and 4 bases from J, with 8 bases between. CDR3 bases: TGTGCCAGCAGTTACGAGGCTTCCTATGGCTACACCTTC. Protein product: CASSYEASYGYTF.

This clone was recorded once. The chain recombines TRBV27 with TRBJ1-2; D is ambiguous. Looked up from germline, CDR1 is MNHEY and CDR2 is SMNVEV (reference sequence). The germline V and J ends were trimmed by 2 bases and 3 bases, with 10 bases remaining between them. The CDR3 is 14 amino acids. This chain's CDR3 is CASSLKRYYYGYTF. CDR3 nucleotide sequence: TGTGCCAGCAGTTTAAAGAGGTATTACTATGGCTACACCTTC.

The V and J genes are TRBV27 and TRBJ1-5; D may be TRBD1 (6 bases). Germline CDR1 and CDR2: MNHEY and SMNVEV (reference sequence). Between the trimmed V and J ends, which lost 0 bases and 4 bases, there was a span of 13 bases. The CDR3 totals 16 residues. The CDR3 nucleotides read TGTGCCAGCAGTTTATCAGTTAACAGGGCAAATCAGCCCCAGCATTTT. It translates to CASSLSVNRANQPQHF.

The genes are TRBV4-3 and TRBJ2-7; TRBD2 matches 10 bases. Trimming cost V 4 bases and J 4 bases; bases outside gene matches: 4. Germline V CDR1 and CDR2: LGHNA, YSLEER. This CDR3 contains 14 residues. The CDR3 DNA is TGCGCCAGCAGCCGGAGCGGGGGGGCTTACGAGCAGTACTTC. Protein product: CASSRSGGAYEQYF.

This chain joins TRBV6-5 and TRBJ1-2; 12 nucleotides line up with TRBD1. This CDR3 comprises 14 residues. CDR1 MNHEY and CDR2 SVGAGI come from the germline V gene. J gave up 10 bases and V 4 bases, and 7 bases lay outside the gene matches. CDR3 DNA sequence: TGTGCCAGCAGTTCTTCCGGGACAGGGGGCCCCTACACCTTC. Amino acid sequence: CASSSSGTGGPYTF.

This clone occurred once. This chain links TRBV6-6 with TRBJ2-3; 8 bases match TRBD2. Looked up from germline, CDR1 is MNHNY and CDR2 is SVGAGI (reference sequence). V lost 2 bases to trimming and J lost 1 base; unmatched junction nucleotides: 2. The CDR3 loop spans 15 amino acids. CDR3 sequence (DNA): TGTGCCAGCAGTTACACCGGGGGGGGCACAGATACGCAGTATTTT. Protein: CASSYTGGGTDTQYF.

The rearrangement uses TRBV6-6 and TRBJ2-1, with TRBD2 matching over 7 bases. The V gene end was trimmed by 6 bases and the J gene end by 8 bases; junction bases not matched to a gene: 7. CDR1 is MNHNY, CDR2 SVGAGI, per germline (reference sequence). The CDR3 consists of 13 residues. The CDR3: CASSQREGDEQFF. CDR3 DNA sequence: TGTGCCAGCAGCCAAAGGGAGGGCGATGAGCAGTTCTTC.

This clone was seen a single time. This chain uses TRBV10-2 with TRBJ2-7, with unresolved D. Germline CDR1 reads WSHSY; CDR2 reads SAAADI. The CDR3 runs to 13 residues. V was shortened by 2 bases and J by 2 bases, with 7 bases between the two germline ends. This CDR3 reads CASSEPVTYEQYF. The CDR3 DNA reads as TGCGCCAGCAGTGAGCCAGTAACCTACGAGCAGTACTTC.

The chain recombines TRBV7-6 with TRBJ2-1; a weak D match, TRBD2 (5 bases). Germline loops: CDR1 SGHVS, CDR2 FNYEAQ. The CDR3 is 15 amino acids. The V end lost 0 bases, the J end lost 4 bases, and 10 bases lay between the germline ends. CDR3 DNA sequence: TGTGCCAGCAGCTTAGCTCCCGGGGAGTACAATGAGCAGTTCTTC. Its translation is CASSLAPGEYNEQFF.